Below, one T cell receptor beta chain is given with its context. The antigen remains unidentified. The sample originates from a study of T cell repertoires in cytomegalovirus infection. Study-wide context: Well-studied HLA-B-restricted epitopes and recently identified HLA-C-restricted epitopes of CMV were both used in the study. It was the public TCR beta signatures that indicated both CMV infection and matching HLA type.

TCRdb itself ran the reads through MiXCR, one entry per CDR3 protein. Of approximately 730,000 distinct CDR3 sequences listed, approximately 32% are singletons. The CDR3 extends over 14 amino acids. Germline V lookup: CDR1 MNHNS, CDR2 SASEGT. V was pared by 3 bases and J by 3 bases, with 4 bases of the junction left unmatched. Study outcomes and limitations: HLA-C-restricted TCR beta clonotypes specific for CMV led the ex vivo response. Pooled public TCR beta family frequency picked out CMV carriers with the relevant HLA.

The TCR comes from a human donor in good health (CMV status not recorded). Some clones in this sample may be carry-over from other donors' samples. The V and J genes are TRBV6-1 and TRBJ2-7; 8 bases are shared with TRBD1. This specimen was cultured CD8+ T cells from PBMCs, taken from culture after CMV antigen stimulation. The CDR3, as DNA: TGTGCCAGCAGTGATGGTGGACAGGGCTACGAGCAGTACTTC. Amino acids: CASSDGGQGYEQYF.